This TCR beta chain was obtained from a study of cytomegalovirus exposure and HLA in healthy donors. This PCR relied on a set of 60 Vbeta primers and 13 Jbeta primers. Generated by immunoSEQ multiplex PCR, the TCRdb table keeps only in-frame clones and is missing some. The table includes around 250,000 clones, around 81% detected once. Regarding this clone: Its antigen is still unknown.

CDR3 length: 15 residues. Germline CDR1 SGHRS, CDR2 YFSETQ. Losses at the gene ends were 2 bases for V and 1 base for J; bases not matched to a gene: 3. Overall study findings and caveats: Within the data, a cluster of highly shared sequence variants was likely a sequencing artifact. A further, later analysis showed that HLA-associated TCR beta chains (compared with equally common others) were more clonally expanded. The study had only CMV serostatus as immune exposure information.

The origin of this receptor is a woman aged 55-75 years in good health and CMV-seropositive. The chain employs TRBV5-1 and TRBJ2-3; 8 nucleotides agree with TRBD2. Input material: PBMCs. The CDR3 loop is CASSLTSGGTDTQYF. The CDR3 DNA follows: TGCGCCAGCAGCTTAACTAGCGGAGGCACAGATACGCAGTATTTT.